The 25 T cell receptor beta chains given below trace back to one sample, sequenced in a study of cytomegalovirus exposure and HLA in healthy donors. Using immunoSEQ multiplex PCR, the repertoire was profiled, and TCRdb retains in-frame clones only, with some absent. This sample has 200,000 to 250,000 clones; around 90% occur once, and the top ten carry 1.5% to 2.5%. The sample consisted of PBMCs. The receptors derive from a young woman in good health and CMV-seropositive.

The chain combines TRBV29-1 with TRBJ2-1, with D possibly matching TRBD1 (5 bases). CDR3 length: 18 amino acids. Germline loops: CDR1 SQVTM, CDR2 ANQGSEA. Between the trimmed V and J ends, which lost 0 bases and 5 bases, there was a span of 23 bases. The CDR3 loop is CSVEDPGKPRWGHNEQFF. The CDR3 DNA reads TGCAGCGTTGAAGATCCAGGGAAACCTCGTTGGGGCCACAATGAGCAGTTCTTC.

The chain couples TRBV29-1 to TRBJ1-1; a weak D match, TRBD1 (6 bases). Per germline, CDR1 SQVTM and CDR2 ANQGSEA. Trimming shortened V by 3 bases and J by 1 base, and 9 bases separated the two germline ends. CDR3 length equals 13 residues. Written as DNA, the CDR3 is TGCAGCGTTGATCCGGGACAGAACACTGAAGCTTTCTTT. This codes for CSVDPGQNTEAFF.

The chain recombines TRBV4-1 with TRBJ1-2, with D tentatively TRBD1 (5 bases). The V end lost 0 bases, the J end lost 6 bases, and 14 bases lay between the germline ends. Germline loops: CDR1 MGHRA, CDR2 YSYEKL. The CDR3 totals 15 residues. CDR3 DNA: TGCGCCAGCAGCCAAGATCAGGGTCAGCCCCATGGCTACACCTTC. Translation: CASSQDQGQPHGYTF.

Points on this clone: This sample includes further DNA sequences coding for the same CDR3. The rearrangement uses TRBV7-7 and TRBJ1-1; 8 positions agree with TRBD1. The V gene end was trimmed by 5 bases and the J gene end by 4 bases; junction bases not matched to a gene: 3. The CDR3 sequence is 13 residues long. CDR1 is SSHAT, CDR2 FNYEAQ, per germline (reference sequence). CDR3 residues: CASSADRGTEAFF. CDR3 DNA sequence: TGTGCCAGCAGCGCAGACAGGGGCACTGAAGCTTTCTTT. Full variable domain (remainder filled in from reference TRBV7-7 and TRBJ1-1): GAGVSQSPRYKVTKRGQDVTLRCDPISSHATLYWYQQALGQGPEFLTYFNYEAQPDKSGLPSDRFSAERPEGSISTLTIQRTEQRDSAMYRCASSADRGTEAFFGQGTRLTVV.

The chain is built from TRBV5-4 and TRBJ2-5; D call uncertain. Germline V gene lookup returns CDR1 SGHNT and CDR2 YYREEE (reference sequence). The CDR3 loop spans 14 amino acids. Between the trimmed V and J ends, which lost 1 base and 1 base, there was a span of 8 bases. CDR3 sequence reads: CASSLSGSQETQYF. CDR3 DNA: TGTGCCAGCAGCTTGAGTGGCTCCCAAGAGACCCAGTACTTC.

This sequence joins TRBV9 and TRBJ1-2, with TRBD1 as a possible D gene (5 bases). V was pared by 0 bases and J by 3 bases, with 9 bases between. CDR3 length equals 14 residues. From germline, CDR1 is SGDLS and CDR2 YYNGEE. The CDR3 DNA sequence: TGTGCCAGCAGCGTAGAACCGGGGGACTATGGCTACACCTTC. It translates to CASSVEPGDYGYTF.

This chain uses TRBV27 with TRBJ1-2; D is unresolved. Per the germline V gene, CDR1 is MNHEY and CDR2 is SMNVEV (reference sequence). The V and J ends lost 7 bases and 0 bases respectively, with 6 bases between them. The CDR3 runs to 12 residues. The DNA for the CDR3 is TGTGCCAGCATGGCACCTAACTATGGCTACACCTTC. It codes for CASMAPNYGYTF.

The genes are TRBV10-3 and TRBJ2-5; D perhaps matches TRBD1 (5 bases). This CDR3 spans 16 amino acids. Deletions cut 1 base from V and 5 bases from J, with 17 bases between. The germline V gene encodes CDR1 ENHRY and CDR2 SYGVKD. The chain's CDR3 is CAISEFQGGHSETQYF. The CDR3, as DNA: TGTGCCATCAGTGAGTTTCAGGGCGGTCACAGTGAGACCCAGTACTTC.

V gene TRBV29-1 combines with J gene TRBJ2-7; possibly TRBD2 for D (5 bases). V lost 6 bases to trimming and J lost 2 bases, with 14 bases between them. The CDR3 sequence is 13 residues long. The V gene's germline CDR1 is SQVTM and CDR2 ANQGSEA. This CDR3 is CSVGAGNTYEQYF. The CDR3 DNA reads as TGCAGCGTGGGAGCCGGGAACACCTACGAGCAGTACTTC.

CDR3 residues: CASSSHVTGGFSFYTF. CDR3 DNA sequence: TGTGCCAGCAGTTCGCACGTGACAGGGGGCTTTTCTTTCTACACCTTC. The genes are TRBV2 and TRBJ1-2; 10 bases are shared with TRBD1. The CDR3 loop spans 16 amino acids. Trimming removed 5 bases from V and 10 bases from J; junction bases left unmatched: 16. Germline CDR1 reads SNHLY; CDR2 reads FYNNEI.

CDR3: CASSESPAGGADTQYF. CDR3 coding DNA: TGCGCCAGCAGTGAGTCTCCAGCGGGAGGTGCAGATACGCAGTATTTT. This chain connects TRBV10-1 to TRBJ2-3; TRBD2 matches 9 bases. V was clipped by 0 bases and J by 4 bases; unmatched bases: 5. The CDR3 extends over 16 amino acids. Germline V gene data show CDR1 as WNHNN and CDR2 as SYGVQD (reference sequence).

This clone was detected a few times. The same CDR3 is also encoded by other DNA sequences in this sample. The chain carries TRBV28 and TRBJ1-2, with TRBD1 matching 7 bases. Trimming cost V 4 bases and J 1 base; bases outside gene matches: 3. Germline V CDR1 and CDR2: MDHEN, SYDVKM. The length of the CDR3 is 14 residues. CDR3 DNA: TGTGCCAGCAGTTCACAGGGGAGTAACTATGGCTACACCTTC. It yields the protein CASSSQGSNYGYTF.

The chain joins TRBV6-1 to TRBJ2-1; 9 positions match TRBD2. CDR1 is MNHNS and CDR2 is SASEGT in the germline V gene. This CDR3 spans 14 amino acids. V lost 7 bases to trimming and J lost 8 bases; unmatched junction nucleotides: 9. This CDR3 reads CASTQLAGFYEQFF. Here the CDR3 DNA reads TGTGCCAGCACCCAACTAGCGGGTTTCTATGAGCAGTTCTTC.

CDR3 sequence: CASSDATGGSADTQYF. The CDR3 DNA is TGTGCCAGCAGCGACGCGACAGGGGGATCGGCAGATACGCAGTATTTT. The rearrangement links TRBV9 to TRBJ2-3, with 9 nucleotides matching TRBD1. Germline V gene lookup returns CDR1 SGDLS and CDR2 YYNGEE. V was pared by 3 bases and J by 4 bases, with 9 bases of the junction left unmatched. The length of the CDR3 is 16 residues.

CDR3 sequence reads: CASSFGRRNEQYF. The CDR3 DNA sequence: TGTGCCAGCAGCTTTGGCAGGCGAAACGAGCAGTACTTC. J is TRBJ2-7 and V is TRBV7-6; the D is unclear. The V and J ends lost 3 bases and 5 bases respectively, with 11 bases between them. CDR1 and CDR2 from the germline V gene are SGHVS and FNYEAQ. The CDR3 length is 13 residues.

Here the CDR3 reads CASSSLDSSYEQYF. Written as DNA, the CDR3 is TGCGCCAGCAGCTCCTTGGACAGTTCCTACGAGCAGTACTTC. The rearrangement joins TRBV5-1 to TRBJ2-7, with D possibly TRBD1 on 6 matching bases. Germline lookup yields CDR1 SGHRS and CDR2 YFSETQ. CDR3 size: 14 residues. Trimming shortened V by 3 bases and J by 1 base, and 11 bases separated the two germline ends.

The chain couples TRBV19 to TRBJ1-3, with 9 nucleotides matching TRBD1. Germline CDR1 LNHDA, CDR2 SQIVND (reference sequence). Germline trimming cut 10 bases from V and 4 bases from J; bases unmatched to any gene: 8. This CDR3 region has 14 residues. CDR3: CATLDRGRGNTIYF. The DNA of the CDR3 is TGTGCCACCCTAGACAGGGGGAGAGGAAACACCATATATTTT.

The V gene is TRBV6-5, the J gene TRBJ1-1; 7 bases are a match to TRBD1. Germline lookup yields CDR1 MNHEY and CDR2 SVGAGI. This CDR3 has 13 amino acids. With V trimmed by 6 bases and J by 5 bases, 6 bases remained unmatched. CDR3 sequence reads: CASSLDRDTEAFF. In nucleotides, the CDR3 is TGTGCCAGCAGCCTCGACAGGGATACTGAAGCTTTCTTT.

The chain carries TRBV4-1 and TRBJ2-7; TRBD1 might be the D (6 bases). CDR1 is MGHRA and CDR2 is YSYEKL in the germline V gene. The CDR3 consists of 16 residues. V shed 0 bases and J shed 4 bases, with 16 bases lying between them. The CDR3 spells CASSQEVRDIAYEQYF. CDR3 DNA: TGCGCCAGCAGCCAAGAAGTCCGGGACATTGCTTACGAGCAGTACTTC.

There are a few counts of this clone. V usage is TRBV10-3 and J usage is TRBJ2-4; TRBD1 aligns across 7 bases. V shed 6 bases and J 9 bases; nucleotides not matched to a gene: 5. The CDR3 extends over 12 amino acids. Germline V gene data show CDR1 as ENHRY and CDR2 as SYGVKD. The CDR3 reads CAISQDRAIQYF. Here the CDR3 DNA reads TGTGCCATCAGCCAAGACAGGGCCATTCAGTACTTC.

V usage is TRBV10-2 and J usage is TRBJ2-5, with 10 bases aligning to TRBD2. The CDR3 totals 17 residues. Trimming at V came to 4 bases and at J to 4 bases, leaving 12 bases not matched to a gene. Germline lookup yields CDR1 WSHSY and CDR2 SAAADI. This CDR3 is CASSGVAGGGVGETQYF. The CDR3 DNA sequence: TGCGCCAGCAGTGGAGTAGCGGGAGGAGGGGTAGGAGAGACCCAGTACTTC.

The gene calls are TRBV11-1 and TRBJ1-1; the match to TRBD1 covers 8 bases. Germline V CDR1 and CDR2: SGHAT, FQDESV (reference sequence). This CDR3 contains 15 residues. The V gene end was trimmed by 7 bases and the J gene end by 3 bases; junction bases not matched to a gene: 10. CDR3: CASTRDQGAHTEAFF. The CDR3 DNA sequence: TGTGCCAGCACTAGGGACCAGGGGGCCCACACTGAAGCTTTCTTT.

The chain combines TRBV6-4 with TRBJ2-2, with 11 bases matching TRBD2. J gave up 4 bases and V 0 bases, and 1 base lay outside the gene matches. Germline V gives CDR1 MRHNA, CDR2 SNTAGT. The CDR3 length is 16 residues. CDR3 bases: TGTGCCAGCAGTGACTCTAGCGGGAGGGCCACCGGGGAGCTGTTTTTT. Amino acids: CASSDSSGRATGELFF.

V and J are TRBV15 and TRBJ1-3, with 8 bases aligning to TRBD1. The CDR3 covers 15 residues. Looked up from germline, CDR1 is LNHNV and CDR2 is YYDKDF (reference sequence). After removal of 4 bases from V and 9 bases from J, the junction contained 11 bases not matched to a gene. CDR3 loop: CATSTRDRWSGTIYF. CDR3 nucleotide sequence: TGTGCCACCAGCACCCGGGACAGGTGGTCGGGCACCATATATTTT.

CDR3 nucleotides: TGCAGCGTTGTTCCGGGTAACACTGAAGCTTTCTTT. This codes for CSVVPGNTEAFF. V usage is TRBV29-1 and J usage is TRBJ1-1, with no clear D. Between the trimmed V and J ends, which lost 4 bases and 2 bases, there was a span of 8 bases. Germline CDR1 and CDR2: SQVTM and ANQGSEA. The CDR3 consists of 12 residues.